The 12 T cell receptor beta chains given below trace back to one sample, sequenced in a study of cytomegalovirus exposure and HLA in healthy donors. PCR primers comprised 60 Vbeta and 13 Jbeta primers. TCRdb's copy holds only in-frame clones and misses some; the assay was immunoSEQ multiplex PCR. This sample carries around 150,000 clones, approximately 79% of them seen once, and the ten largest clones take around 0.97%. Sequenced sample: PBMCs. The receptor set was obtained from a woman between 45 and 65 years old in good health and CMV-seropositive.

The genes are TRBV5-1 and TRBJ2-7; D may be TRBD2 (5 bases). The germline gives CDR1 SGHRS, CDR2 YFSETQ. The CDR3 sequence is 15 residues long. Trimming cost V 0 bases and J 6 bases, with 16 bases left between them. The CDR3 DNA follows: TGCGCCAGCAGCTTGGGGGGAGTCGTACCTATCGAGCAGTACTTC. Its translation: CASSLGGVVPIEQYF. The full variable domain, its missing parts supplied by reference TRBV5-1 and TRBJ2-7, is KAGVTQTPRYLIKTRGQQVTLSCSPISGHRSVSWYQQTPGQGLQFLFEYFSETQRNKGNFPGRFSGRQFSNSRSEMNVSTLELGDSALYLCASSLGGVVPIEQYFGPGTRLTVT.

V and J are TRBV30 and TRBJ2-5; a weak D match, TRBD2 (6 bases). The CDR3 loop spans 16 amino acids. V lost 0 bases to trimming and J lost 2 bases, with 16 bases between them. Germline V gene data show CDR1 as GTSNPN and CDR2 as SVGIG (reference sequence). Written as DNA, the CDR3 is TGTGCCTGGAGTGTAAGGTACACCGGGGGTCAAGAGACCCAGTACTTC. Protein product: CAWSVRYTGGQETQYF. Looking up the rest from reference TRBV30 and TRBJ2-5 gives the full variable domain: SQTIHQWPATLVQPVGSPLSLECTVEGTSNPNLYWYRQAAGRGLQLLFYSVGIGQISSEVPQNLSASRPQDRQFILSSKKLLLSDSGFYLCAWSVRYTGGQETQYFGPGTRLLVL.

The chain recombines TRBV9 with TRBJ2-2; tentative D call: TRBD1 (6 bases). The CDR3 contains 16 residues. V was trimmed by 4 bases and J by 0 bases, leaving 13 bases between them. The germline V gene encodes CDR1 SGDLS and CDR2 YYNGEE. The CDR3, as DNA: TGTGCCAGCAGCATGGGTGGGACACCGAACACCGGGGAGCTGTTTTTT. It encodes CASSMGGTPNTGELFF.

V usage is TRBV7-9 and J usage is TRBJ1-1; a weak D match, TRBD1 (6 bases). The CDR3 consists of 13 residues. The V end was cut by 5 bases, the J end by 6 bases, with 13 bases between. Germline CDR1 reads SEHNR; CDR2 reads FQNEAQ (reference sequence). CDR3 DNA sequence: TGTGCCAGCAGCCTACAGGGAGTCGCTGAAGCTTTCTTT. Its translation: CASSLQGVAEAFF. Looking up the rest from reference TRBV7-9 and TRBJ1-1 gives the full variable domain: DTGVSQNPRHKITKRGQNVTFRCDPISEHNRLYWYRQTLGQGPEFLTYFQNEAQLEKSRLLSDRFSAERPKGSFSTLEIQRTEQGDSAMYLCASSLQGVAEAFFGQGTRLTVV.

This clone was seen a handful of times. This chain uses TRBV29-1 with TRBJ2-5; D perhaps matches TRBD1 (5 bases). The CDR3 spans 13 residues. V was pared by 3 bases and J by 1 base, with 9 bases between. Germline CDR1 and CDR2: SQVTM and ANQGSEA. CDR3 amino acids: CSVDADSQETQYF. In nucleotides, the CDR3 is TGCAGCGTTGACGCCGACAGCCAAGAGACCCAGTACTTC.

This chain joins TRBV7-8 and TRBJ1-2; 9 bases align to TRBD1. The CDR3 has 15 residues. CDR1 and CDR2 from the germline V gene are SGHVS and FQNEAQ. J was trimmed by 0 bases and V by 5 bases; bases with no gene match: 4. CDR3 DNA: TGTGCCAGCAGCCGGGACAGGGATGCTAACTATGGCTACACCTTC. It encodes CASSRDRDANYGYTF.

The chain joins TRBV19 to TRBJ1-2, with a weak D call TRBD1 (6 bases). The CDR3 sequence is 14 residues long. V lost 0 bases to trimming and J lost 6 bases, with 11 bases between them. From germline, CDR1 is LNHDA and CDR2 SQIVND (reference sequence). The CDR3 protein is CASSIDTGLDGYTF. CDR3 DNA: TGTGCCAGTAGTATAGATACAGGGTTGGATGGCTACACCTTC.

A remark on this clone: The sample contains more than one DNA sequence encoding this CDR3. This chain links TRBV6-1 with TRBJ1-2, with D maybe TRBD1 (5 bases). Germline V gives CDR1 MNHNS, CDR2 SASEGT. The CDR3 is 14 residues long. Trimming removed 1 base at V and 4 bases at J, with 10 bases between. CDR3 sequence: CASSEGSRAYGYTF. In nucleotides, the CDR3 is TGTGCCAGCAGTGAAGGGTCCAGGGCCTATGGCTACACCTTC.

In DNA form, the CDR3 reads TGTGCCAGCAGTTACGATAGCGGGAGCGCTTACAATGAGCAGTTCTTC. Translation: CASSYDSGSAYNEQFF. V gene TRBV6-5 combines with J gene TRBJ2-1, with TRBD2 matching over 9 bases. Looked up from germline, CDR1 is MNHEY and CDR2 is SVGAGI. V trimming: 2 bases; J trimming: 4 bases; junction bases outside the gene matches: 6. The CDR3 contains 16 residues.

The chain carries TRBV15 and TRBJ2-5; 8 bases align to TRBD1. Germline V CDR1 and CDR2: LNHNV, YYDKDF (reference sequence). This CDR3 has 16 residues. The junction had 8 bases not matched to a gene; V was cut back by 0 bases and J by 5 bases. The CDR3 sequence: CATSREGTGRVETQYF. The CDR3 DNA reads TGTGCCACCAGCAGAGAAGGGACAGGAAGGGTGGAGACCCAGTACTTC. Full variable domain (remainder filled in from reference TRBV15 and TRBJ2-5): DAMVIQNPRYQVTQFGKPVTLSCSQTLNHNVMYWYQQKSSQAPKLLFHYYDKDFNNEADTPDNFQSRRPNTSFCFLDIRSPGLGDTAMYLCATSREGTGRVETQYFGPGTRLLVL.

The rearrangement links TRBV2 to TRBJ1-5; tentatively, D is TRBD1 (5 bases). The CDR3 runs 16 residues. V gave up 1 base and J gave up 0 bases, with 10 bases separating them. Germline V lookup: CDR1 SNHLY, CDR2 FYNNEI. This CDR3 is CASSEVTAYSNQPQHF. The CDR3 DNA sequence: TGTGCCAGCAGTGAAGTGACAGCTTATAGCAATCAGCCCCAGCATTTT.

The gene calls are TRBV5-4 and TRBJ2-3, with 7 bases lining up with TRBD1. Germline CDR1 SGHNT, CDR2 YYREEE (reference sequence). Trimming cost V 4 bases and J 6 bases; bases outside gene matches: 2. The CDR3 spans 12 residues. The CDR3 DNA reads as TGTGCCAGCAGCACAGGGGCCGATACGCAGTATTTT. It is translated as CASSTGADTQYF.